The 11 T cell receptor beta chains in this list originate from one sample, sequenced in a study of OX40 agonist ivuxolimab in advanced cancers. TCRdb's table, derived via immunoSEQ multiplex PCR, lists solely in-frame clones and lacks some. The table shows under 60,000 clones, with around 89% occurring only once. Sequenced material: CD4+ or CD8+ T cells sorted from blood, taken in a trial of the OX40 agonist ivuxolimab. These receptors were collected from an adult with an advanced solid tumor such as melanoma, head and neck, liver or kidney cancer.

The V gene is TRBV2, the J gene TRBJ2-5; D uncertain. Germline V gene lookup returns CDR1 SNHLY and CDR2 FYNNEI. This CDR3 is built from 14 residues. The ends were cut back, 0 bases at V and 5 bases at J, with 10 bases in the middle. The CDR3 reads CASSEAKGRETQYF. The CDR3 nucleotides are TGTGCCAGCAGTGAAGCAAAGGGCCGGGAGACCCAGTACTTC.

This clone came up once. V gene TRBV7-9 combines with J gene TRBJ1-1; no reliable D call. The ends were cut back, 4 bases at V and 0 bases at J, with 9 bases in the middle. The germline V gene has CDR1 SEHNR and CDR2 FQNEAQ (reference sequence). This CDR3 has 14 amino acids. The CDR3 sequence is CASSWPGMNTEAFF. The CDR3 DNA sequence: TGTGCCAGCAGCTGGCCAGGCATGAACACTGAAGCTTTCTTT.

The chain recombines TRBV29-1 with TRBJ2-3; no reliable D call. This CDR3 region has 13 residues. Germline V gene data show CDR1 as SQVTM and CDR2 as ANQGSEA. Trimming cost V 3 bases and J 0 bases, with 7 bases left between them. CDR3 sequence: CSVESASTDTQYF. For the CDR3, the DNA is TGCAGCGTTGAGTCAGCTAGCACAGATACGCAGTATTTT.

V and J are TRBV5-6 and TRBJ2-7, with TRBD1 as a possible D gene (5 bases). The ends were cut back, 1 base at V and 3 bases at J, with 14 bases in the middle. Germline CDR1 and CDR2: SGHDT and YYEEEE. This CDR3 has 15 amino acids. The CDR3 DNA reads as TGTGCCAGCAGCTTGACAGGTCCCCAGAGCTACGAGCAGTACTTC. Translating gives CASSLTGPQSYEQYF.

The V call is TRBV14, the J call TRBJ2-4; either TRBD1 or TRBD2 may fit D (6 bases each). There are 15 residues in the CDR3. Germline V gene data show CDR1 as SGHDN and CDR2 as FVKESK. V lost 2 bases and J 1 base, leaving 9 bases between the germline ends. The CDR3 loop reads CASSQRGRAKNIQYF. The CDR3 DNA reads as TGTGCCAGCAGCCAACGGGGGCGGGCCAAAAACATTCAGTACTTC.

The rearrangement joins TRBV28 to TRBJ2-7; 8 bases match TRBD2. The V and J ends lost 5 bases and 7 bases, in that order; junction bases with no gene match: 10. The CDR3 length is 14 residues. Germline V gives CDR1 MDHEN, CDR2 SYDVKM. The CDR3 sequence is CASSPTLLADEQYF. CDR3 in DNA: TGTGCCAGCAGTCCTACTCTACTAGCGGATGAGCAGTACTTC.

The V call is TRBV6-5, the J call TRBJ2-5; 8 bases map to TRBD1. The CDR3 totals 12 residues. The germline gives CDR1 MNHEY, CDR2 SVGAGI. Germline trimming cut 6 bases from V and 4 bases from J; bases unmatched to any gene: 1. CDR3 nucleotide sequence: TGTGCCAGCAGGGGGACAGGAGAGACCCAGTACTTC. This codes for CASRGTGETQYF.

V is TRBV7-9 and J is TRBJ1-2, with 12 bases fitting TRBD1. Germline-derived CDR1 and CDR2 are SEHNR and FQNEAQ (reference sequence). The CDR3 has 18 amino acids. V trimming: 0 bases; J trimming: 0 bases; junction bases outside the gene matches: 5. The DNA of the CDR3 is TGTGCCAGCAGCTTAGCCGGGACAGGGGGCTTATCTAACTATGGCTACACCTTC. Translation: CASSLAGTGGLSNYGYTF.

The chain combines TRBV19 with TRBJ2-7, with D uncertain. Germline lookup yields CDR1 LNHDA and CDR2 SQIVND (reference sequence). Deletions cut 5 bases from V and 3 bases from J, with 14 bases between. CDR3 length equals 14 residues. The CDR3 loop reads CASSASTRYYEQYF. In nucleotides, the CDR3 is TGTGCCAGTAGTGCCTCGACACGCTACTACGAGCAGTACTTC.

The rearrangement uses TRBV11-2 and TRBJ2-7; D is perhaps TRBD2 (5 bases). Germline V lookup: CDR1 SGHAT, CDR2 FQNNGV. The germline V and J ends were trimmed by 4 bases and 0 bases, with 25 bases remaining between them. The CDR3 is 19 residues long. DNA for the CDR3: TGTGCCAGCAGCTCCCGCAGGACTCCCGCCCAACCCGTCTCCTACGAGCAGTACTTC. Encoded protein: CASSSRRTPAQPVSYEQYF. Filled out from reference TRBV11-2 and TRBJ2-7, the complete variable domain reads EAGVAQSPRYKIIEKRQSVAFWCNPISGHATLYWYQQILGQGPKLLIQFQNNGVVDDSQLPKDRFSAERLKGVDSTLKIQPAKLEDSAVYLCASSSRRTPAQPVSYEQYFGPGTRLTVT.

The gene calls are TRBV2 and TRBJ2-2, with 10 bases that match TRBD2. The germline V gene encodes CDR1 SNHLY and CDR2 FYNNEI. The CDR3 runs to 17 residues. Losses at the gene ends were 6 bases for V and 5 bases for J; bases not matched to a gene: 12. The chain's CDR3 is CASRDAVAGGGTGELFF. DNA of the CDR3: TGTGCCAGCAGGGATGCAGTAGCGGGAGGTGGGACCGGGGAGCTGTTTTTT. The variable domain in full, with the rest retrieved from reference TRBV2 and TRBJ2-2, is EPEVTQTPSHQVTQMGQEVILRCVPISNHLYFYWYRQILGQKVEFLVSFYNNEISEKSEIFDDQFSVERPDGSNFTLKIRSTKLEDSAMYFCASRDAVAGGGTGELFFGEGSRLTVL.